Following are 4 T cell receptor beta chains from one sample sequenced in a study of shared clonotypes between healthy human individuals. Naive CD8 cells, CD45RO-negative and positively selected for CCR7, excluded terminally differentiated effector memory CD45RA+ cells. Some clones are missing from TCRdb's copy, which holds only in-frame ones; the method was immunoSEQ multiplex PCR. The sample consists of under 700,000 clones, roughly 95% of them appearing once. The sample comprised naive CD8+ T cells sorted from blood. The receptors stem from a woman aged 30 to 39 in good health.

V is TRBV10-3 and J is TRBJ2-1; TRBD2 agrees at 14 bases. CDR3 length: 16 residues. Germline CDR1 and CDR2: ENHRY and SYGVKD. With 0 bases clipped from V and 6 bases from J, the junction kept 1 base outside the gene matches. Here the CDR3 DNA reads TGTGCCATCAGTGAGTCGGGGACTAGCGGGAGCAATGAGCAGTTCTTC. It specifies CAISESGTSGSNEQFF.

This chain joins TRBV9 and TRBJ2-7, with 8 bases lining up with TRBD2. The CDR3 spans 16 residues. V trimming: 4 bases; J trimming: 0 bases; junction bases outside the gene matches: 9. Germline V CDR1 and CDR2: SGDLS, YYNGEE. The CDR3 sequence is CASSPKTSVGSYEQYF. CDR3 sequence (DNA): TGTGCCAGCAGCCCCAAGACTAGCGTAGGCTCCTACGAGCAGTACTTC.

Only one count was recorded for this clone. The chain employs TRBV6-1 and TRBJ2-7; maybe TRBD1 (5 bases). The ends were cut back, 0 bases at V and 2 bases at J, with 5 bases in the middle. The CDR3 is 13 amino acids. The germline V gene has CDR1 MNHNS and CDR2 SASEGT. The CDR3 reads CASSEAGPYEQYF. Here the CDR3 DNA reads TGTGCCAGCAGTGAAGCGGGGCCCTACGAGCAGTACTTC.

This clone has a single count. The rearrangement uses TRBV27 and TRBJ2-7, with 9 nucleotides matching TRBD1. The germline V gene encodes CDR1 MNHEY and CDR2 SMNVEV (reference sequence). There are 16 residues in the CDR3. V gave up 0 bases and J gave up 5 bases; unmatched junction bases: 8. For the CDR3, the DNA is TGTGCCAGCAGTTTATCCGGTGGGGGACAGGGCAACGAGCAGTACTTC. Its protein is CASSLSGGGQGNEQYF.